Included here is one T cell receptor beta chain sequence, with context. This record comes from a study of blood T cell repertoires in COVID-19. The CDR3 sequence is 13 residues long. V was shortened by 4 bases and J by 3 bases, with 9 bases between the two germline ends. As processed by the authors: Estimation of nucleated cell counts was performed using reference gene primer amplification. Assay used: immunoSEQ multiplex PCR; TCRdb lists only in-frame clones, some missing. Clone size and V and J calls were adopted from that table, with D and trimming inferred from the DNA. The repertoire includes about 88,000 clones, 87% of them detected once, and about 18% sits in the top ten.

The rearrangement uses TRBV12-3 or TRBV12-4 and TRBJ1-2; weak D call: TRBD1 (6 bases). Specimen: peripheral blood. The receptor's source is a woman aged 60-75 years with COVID-19, enrolled during active disease. The CDR3 spells CASSSRQDYGYTF. CDR3 DNA sequence: TGTGCCAGCAGTTCCCGACAGGACTATGGCTACACCTTC.